The rows below give T cell receptor beta chains drawn from one sample of a study of cytomegalovirus exposure and HLA in healthy donors. This table comes from immunoSEQ multiplex PCR, and its TCRdb copy is limited to in-frame clones, with some not included. The table has about 140,000 clones, approximately 80% seen once. The specimen was PBMCs. The source of these receptors is a man aged 35 to 55 in good health and CMV-seronegative. Each CDR3 is given with its conserved first and last residue.

J gene	V gene	CDR3 protein
TRBJ2-5	TRBV28	CASRSRDRDQETQYF
TRBJ2-1	TRBV10-3	CAISDAGKDTYEQFF
TRBJ2-1	TRBV5-1	CASSLLAGISYNEQFF
TRBJ2-2	TRBV12-5	CASGDGEREGGTGELFF
TRBJ1-1	TRBV5-1	CASSSTDRGQGEAFF
TRBJ1-2	TRBV18	CASSPAIDYGYTF
TRBJ2-6	TRBV9	CASSAQVGQGFGANVLTF
TRBJ2-7	TRBV28	CASSSVSSYEQYF
TRBJ2-2	TRBV4-1	CASSLVGGGGTGELFF
TRBJ1-2	TRBV7-9	CASSRGQGQNYGYTF
TRBJ1-4	TRBV28	CASSLVLGGHEKLFF
TRBJ2-7	TRBV19	CASGAGGIYEQYF
TRBJ1-6	TRBV15	CATSSPDRVGNSPLHF
TRBJ2-1	TRBV18	CASSPPGGAHNEQFF
TRBJ2-7	TRBV6-5	CASSSGVGFLEQYF
TRBJ1-5	TRBV30	CAWSVSSGNQPQHF
TRBJ2-7	TRBV14	CASSQTGPTYEQYF